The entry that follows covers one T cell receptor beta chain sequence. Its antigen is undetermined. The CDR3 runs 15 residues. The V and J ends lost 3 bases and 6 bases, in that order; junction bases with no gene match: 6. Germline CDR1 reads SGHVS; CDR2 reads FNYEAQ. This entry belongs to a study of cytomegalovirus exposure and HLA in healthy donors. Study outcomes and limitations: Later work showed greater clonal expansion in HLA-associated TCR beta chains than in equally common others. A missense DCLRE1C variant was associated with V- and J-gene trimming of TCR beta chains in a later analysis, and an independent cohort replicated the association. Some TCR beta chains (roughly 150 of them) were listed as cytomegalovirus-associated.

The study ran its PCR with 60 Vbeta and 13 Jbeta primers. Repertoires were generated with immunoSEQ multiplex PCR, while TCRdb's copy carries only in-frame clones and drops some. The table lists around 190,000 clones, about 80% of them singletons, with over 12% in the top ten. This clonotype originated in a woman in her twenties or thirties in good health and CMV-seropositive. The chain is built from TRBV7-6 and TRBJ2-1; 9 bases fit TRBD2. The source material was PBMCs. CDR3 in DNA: TGTGCCAGCAGCTTCCGGACTAGCGATGGCAATGAGCAGTTCTTC. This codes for CASSFRTSDGNEQFF. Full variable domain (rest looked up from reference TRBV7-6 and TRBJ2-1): GAGVSQSPRYKVTKRGQDVALRCDPISGHVSLYWYRQALGQGPEFLTYFNYEAQQDKSGLPNDRFSAERPEGSISTLTIQRTEQRDSAMYRCASSFRTSDGNEQFFGPGTRLTVL.